These T cell receptor beta chains were read from a single sample in a study of shared clonotypes between healthy human individuals. Produced via immunoSEQ multiplex PCR; TCRdb's table is partial and in-frame only. This sample has some 2,000,000 clones, with roughly 95% found just once. Sequenced material: naive CD4+ T cells sorted from blood. These receptors were obtained from a man aged 18 to 35 in good health. Each CDR3 is given with its conserved first and last residue. Fields, in order: clone size, D gene, J gene, V gene, CDR3 protein, CDR3 DNA. D genes are given only for firm matches. Clone size is shown for a subset of rows, as once, few, many or a class of expanded clone.

abundance: NA; d_gene: NA; j_gene: TRBJ2-7; v_gene: TRBV28; CDR3aa: CASSRRNAYEQYF; CDR3nt: TGTGCCAGCAGTAGACGGAATGCCTACGAGCAGTACTTC
abundance: NA; d_gene: NA; j_gene: TRBJ2-7; v_gene: TRBV28; CDR3aa: CASSGRAAGSGEQYF; CDR3nt: TGTGCCAGCAGTGGCCGGGCGGCGGGGTCGGGCGAGCAGTACTTC
abundance: NA; d_gene: NA; j_gene: TRBJ1-2; v_gene: TRBV6-6; CDR3aa: CASSPKTWDYGYTF; CDR3nt: TGTGCCAGCAGTCCCAAGACTTGGGACTATGGCTACACCTTC
abundance: NA; d_gene: NA; j_gene: TRBJ2-5; v_gene: TRBV20-1; CDR3aa: CSAPVGTQYF; CDR3nt: TGCAGTGCCCCTGTTGGGACCCAGTACTTC
abundance: NA; d_gene: NA; j_gene: TRBJ1-3; v_gene: TRBV5-1; CDR3aa: CASSSTPGNTIYF; CDR3nt: TGCGCCAGCAGCTCCACGCCTGGAAACACCATATATTTT
abundance: NA; d_gene: TRBD1; j_gene: TRBJ2-1; v_gene: TRBV7-2; CDR3aa: CASSSGLRQGDEQFF; CDR3nt: TGTGCCAGCAGCTCAGGACTAAGACAGGGGGATGAGCAGTTCTTC
abundance: NA; d_gene: NA; j_gene: TRBJ1-4; v_gene: TRBV6-1; CDR3aa: CASVLRELNEKLFF; CDR3nt: TGTGCCAGCGTTCTCCGGGAGCTTAATGAAAAACTGTTTTTT
abundance: NA; d_gene: NA; j_gene: TRBJ1-4; v_gene: TRBV5-1; CDR3aa: CASSLGHATGEKLFF; CDR3nt: TGCGCCAGCAGCTTGGGACATGCGACGGGTGAAAAACTGTTTTTT
abundance: NA; d_gene: NA; j_gene: TRBJ2-7; v_gene: TRBV6-6; CDR3aa: CASSYYGDQRAEQYF; CDR3nt: TGTGCCAGCAGTTACTACGGGGACCAAAGGGCCGAGCAGTACTTC
abundance: NA; d_gene: NA; j_gene: TRBJ2-3; v_gene: TRBV5-1; CDR3aa: CASSLRGSSTDTQYF; CDR3nt: TGCGCCAGCAGCTTGAGGGGTTCTAGCACAGATACGCAGTATTTT
abundance: NA; d_gene: NA; j_gene: TRBJ2-5; v_gene: TRBV5-1; CDR3aa: CASSLAASRYQETQYF; CDR3nt: TGCGCCAGCAGCTTGGCCGCGTCACGGTACCAAGAGACCCAGTACTTC
abundance: NA; d_gene: NA; j_gene: TRBJ2-2; v_gene: TRBV5-1; CDR3aa: CASSFGQGSGELFF; CDR3nt: TGCGCCAGCAGCTTTGGTCAGGGCAGCGGGGAGCTGTTTTTT
abundance: NA; d_gene: TRBD1; j_gene: TRBJ1-5; v_gene: TRBV19; CDR3aa: CASSKDRWSQPQHF; CDR3nt: TGTGCCAGTAGTAAGGACAGGTGGAGTCAGCCCCAGCATTTT
abundance: NA; d_gene: TRBD2; j_gene: TRBJ2-7; v_gene: TRBV7-2; CDR3aa: CASSLVGTSGSYEQYF; CDR3nt: TGTGCCAGCAGCTTAGTTGGCACTAGCGGCTCCTACGAGCAGTACTTC
abundance: NA; d_gene: NA; j_gene: TRBJ1-2; v_gene: TRBV27; CDR3aa: CASRSAGTGFYGYTF; CDR3nt: TGTGCCAGCCGTTCAGCCGGGACGGGTTTTTATGGCTACACCTTC
abundance: NA; d_gene: NA; j_gene: TRBJ2-7; v_gene: TRBV14; CDR3aa: CASSQDDSIYYEQYF; CDR3nt: TGTGCCAGCAGCCAAGATGACAGCATATACTACGAGCAGTACTTC
abundance: NA; d_gene: NA; j_gene: TRBJ1-2; v_gene: TRBV6-1; CDR3aa: CASSDVFEAGYTF; CDR3nt: TGTGCCAGCAGTGACGTATTTGAGGCTGGCTACACCTTC
abundance: NA; d_gene: TRBD1; j_gene: TRBJ2-1; v_gene: TRBV10-3; CDR3aa: CAISAQGQDYNEQFF; CDR3nt: TGTGCCATCAGCGCACAGGGGCAGGACTACAATGAGCAGTTCTTC
abundance: NA; d_gene: NA; j_gene: TRBJ1-1; v_gene: TRBV27; CDR3aa: CAITNRDPGTEAFF; CDR3nt: TGTGCCATTACAAACAGGGACCCGGGCACTGAAGCTTTCTTT
abundance: NA; d_gene: TRBD1; j_gene: TRBJ1-1; v_gene: TRBV6-6; CDR3aa: CASSPQGVNTEAFF; CDR3nt: TGTGCCAGCAGTCCCCAGGGGGTGAACACTGAAGCTTTCTTT
abundance: NA; d_gene: NA; j_gene: TRBJ1-4; v_gene: TRBV5-1; CDR3aa: CASSLVPREKLFF; CDR3nt: TGCGCCAGCAGCTTGGTGCCCCGCGAAAAACTGTTTTTT
abundance: once; d_gene: NA; j_gene: TRBJ1-1; v_gene: TRBV7-2; CDR3aa: CASSLLRGGTEAFF; CDR3nt: TGTGCCAGCAGCTTACTCAGGGGTGGCACTGAAGCTTTCTTT
abundance: NA; d_gene: TRBD2; j_gene: TRBJ2-7; v_gene: TRBV7-2; CDR3aa: CASSRTSDLSYEQYF; CDR3nt: TGTGCCAGCAGTCGCACTAGCGACCTATCCTACGAGCAGTACTTC
abundance: NA; d_gene: NA; j_gene: TRBJ2-6; v_gene: TRBV19; CDR3aa: CASIERGGANVLTF; CDR3nt: TGTGCCAGTATAGAGAGAGGAGGGGCCAACGTCCTGACTTTC
abundance: NA; d_gene: TRBD2; j_gene: TRBJ2-2; v_gene: TRBV5-4; CDR3aa: CASSQGLAGVGELFF; CDR3nt: TGTGCCAGCAGCCAGGGACTAGCGGGAGTTGGGGAGCTGTTTTTT
abundance: NA; d_gene: NA; j_gene: TRBJ1-1; v_gene: TRBV4-2; CDR3aa: CASSQVGGRKNTEAFF; CDR3nt: TGTGCCAGCAGCCAAGTTGGAGGACGCAAGAACACTGAAGCTTTCTTT
abundance: NA; d_gene: NA; j_gene: TRBJ2-5; v_gene: TRBV5-4; CDR3aa: CASSLDGGRGLQETQYF; CDR3nt: TGTGCCAGCAGCTTGGACGGGGGGCGGGGCCTCCAAGAGACCCAGTACTTC
abundance: NA; d_gene: NA; j_gene: TRBJ2-2; v_gene: TRBV10-1; CDR3aa: CASSRLRTGELFF; CDR3nt: TGCGCCAGCAGTAGATTGAGGACTGGGGAGCTGTTTTTT
abundance: NA; d_gene: NA; j_gene: TRBJ1-5; v_gene: TRBV9; CDR3aa: CASSPSAEYSNQPQHF; CDR3nt: TGTGCCAGCAGCCCATCAGCGGAATATAGCAATCAGCCCCAGCATTTT
abundance: NA; d_gene: TRBD2; j_gene: TRBJ2-3; v_gene: TRBV5-1; CDR3aa: CASTGGLSTDTQYF; CDR3nt: TGCGCCAGCACGGGGGGTCTAAGCACAGATACGCAGTATTTT
abundance: NA; d_gene: TRBD2; j_gene: TRBJ2-3; v_gene: TRBV2; CDR3aa: CASSGVRLAVTDTQYF; CDR3nt: TGTGCCAGCAGTGGAGTAAGACTAGCGGTCACAGATACGCAGTATTTT
abundance: NA; d_gene: NA; j_gene: TRBJ1-3; v_gene: TRBV6-5; CDR3aa: CASSYSRGADTIYF; CDR3nt: TGTGCCAGCAGTTACTCCAGGGGAGCAGACACCATATATTTT
abundance: NA; d_gene: TRBD1; j_gene: TRBJ1-5; v_gene: TRBV6-6; CDR3aa: CASSYSGQGYNQPQHF; CDR3nt: TGTGCCAGCAGTTACTCCGGACAGGGCTACAATCAGCCCCAGCATTTT
abundance: NA; d_gene: NA; j_gene: TRBJ2-5; v_gene: TRBV6-5; CDR3aa: CASSYGTLQETQYF; CDR3nt: TGTGCCAGCAGTTATGGGACTCTCCAAGAGACCCAGTACTTC
abundance: NA; d_gene: TRBD1; j_gene: TRBJ2-7; v_gene: TRBV4-1; CDR3aa: CASSLRDRGYEQYF; CDR3nt: TGCGCCAGCAGCCTACGGGACAGGGGGTACGAGCAGTACTTC
abundance: NA; d_gene: NA; j_gene: TRBJ2-7; v_gene: TRBV5-4; CDR3aa: CASSFFRVYEQYF; CDR3nt: TGTGCCAGCAGCTTTTTTCGGGTCTACGAGCAGTACTTC
abundance: NA; d_gene: NA; j_gene: TRBJ1-5; v_gene: TRBV19; CDR3aa: CASSPHEAPNQPQHF; CDR3nt: TGTGCCAGTAGCCCTCACGAAGCCCCAAATCAGCCCCAGCATTTT
abundance: once; d_gene: TRBD1; j_gene: TRBJ1-1; v_gene: TRBV6-1; CDR3aa: CASISGGTGYVEAFF; CDR3nt: TGTGCCAGCATCTCAGGAGGGACAGGGTACGTTGAAGCTTTCTTT
abundance: NA; d_gene: NA; j_gene: TRBJ1-2; v_gene: TRBV18; CDR3aa: CASSPPPGSGYGYTF; CDR3nt: TGTGCCAGCTCACCACCTCCAGGGTCCGGCTATGGCTACACCTTC
abundance: NA; d_gene: NA; j_gene: TRBJ1-6; v_gene: TRBV19; CDR3aa: CASSSIWDYYNSPLHF; CDR3nt: TGTGCCAGTAGTTCCATTTGGGACTATTATAATTCACCCCTCCACTTT
abundance: NA; d_gene: NA; j_gene: TRBJ1-3; v_gene: TRBV28; CDR3aa: CASRGPRVVSGNTIYF; CDR3nt: TGTGCCAGCAGGGGACCCCGGGTCGTCTCTGGAAACACCATATATTTT
abundance: NA; d_gene: NA; j_gene: TRBJ2-2; v_gene: TRBV30; CDR3aa: CAWSGRGTGELFF; CDR3nt: TGTGCCTGGAGTGGAAGAGGGACCGGGGAGCTGTTTTTT
abundance: NA; d_gene: TRBD1; j_gene: TRBJ1-5; v_gene: TRBV19; CDR3aa: CASSMRGQGSREQPQHF; CDR3nt: TGTGCCAGTAGTATGAGGGGACAGGGGTCGCGGGAGCAGCCCCAGCATTTT
abundance: NA; d_gene: NA; j_gene: TRBJ2-7; v_gene: TRBV5-6; CDR3aa: CASSFLLTGLSYEQYF; CDR3nt: TGTGCCAGCAGCTTCCTCTTGACAGGCCTCAGCTACGAGCAGTACTTC